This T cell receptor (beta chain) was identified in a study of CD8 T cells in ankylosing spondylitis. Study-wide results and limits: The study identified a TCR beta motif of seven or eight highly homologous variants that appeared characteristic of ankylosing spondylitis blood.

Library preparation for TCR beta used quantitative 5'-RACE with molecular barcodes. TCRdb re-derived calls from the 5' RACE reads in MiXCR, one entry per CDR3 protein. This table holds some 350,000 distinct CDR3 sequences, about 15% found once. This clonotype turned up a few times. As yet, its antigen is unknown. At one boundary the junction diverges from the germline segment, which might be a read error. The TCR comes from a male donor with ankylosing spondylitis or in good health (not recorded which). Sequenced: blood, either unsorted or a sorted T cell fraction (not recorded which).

The CDR3 loop reads CASSYEPGLAGGNF. CDR3 bases: TGTGCCAGCAGTTATGAACCGGGACTAGCGGGAGGAAATTTT. The chain combines TRBV6-5 with TRBJ2-3; 15 nucleotides line up with TRBD2. The CDR3 is made up of 14 amino acids. Germline V gives CDR1 MNHEY, CDR2 SVGAGI.